A single sample is the source of the 8 T cell receptor beta chains below, sequenced in a study of identical twins. Via MiXCR, TCRdb re-called the 5' RACE reads, giving one row per CDR3 protein. The profile covers hundreds of thousands of distinct CDR3 sequences, with 6% to 6.5% appearing a single time and about 2% taken by the ten largest. Specimen: naive T cells sorted from blood. The receptors were gathered from a young man in good health.

The table lists this clonotype with many counts. The chain joins TRBV7-9 to TRBJ2-3; D possibly matches TRBD1 or TRBD2 (5 bases each). V lost 5 bases, J lost 6 bases, and 12 bases lay in between. Germline CDR1 is SEHNR and CDR2 is FQNEAQ (reference sequence). The CDR3 has 13 residues. CDR3 bases: TGTGCCAGCAGCCCAGGGACCCGGGATACGCAGTATTTT. As protein: CASSPGTRDTQYF.

This sequence joins TRBV11-2 and TRBJ2-5; no firm D call. V was trimmed by 1 base and J by 6 bases, leaving 6 bases between them. The CDR3 is 12 residues long. Germline-derived CDR1 and CDR2 are SGHAT and FQNNGV. The CDR3 reads CASSLVLQTQYF. The CDR3 nucleotides read TGTGCCAGCAGCTTAGTGCTTCAGACCCAGTACTTC.

This clonotype was detected ten times or more. The chain links TRBV12-3 or TRBV12-4 to TRBJ2-6; D remains ambiguous. Trimming cost V 4 bases and J 0 bases, with 19 bases left between them. The CDR3 is 19 amino acids. The CDR3 nucleotides are TGTGCCAGCAGTTCCCAAGACCGCCCAGCCGTCTCTGGGGCCAACGTCCTGACTTTC. This encodes CASSSQDRPAVSGANVLTF.

This clonotype has at least ten counts. This sequence joins TRBV5-6 and TRBJ2-7; no clear D gene. Germline lookup yields CDR1 SGHDT and CDR2 YYEEEE. The CDR3 loop spans 14 amino acids. V lost 6 bases and J 2 bases, leaving 15 bases between the germline ends. The CDR3 DNA sequence: TGTGCCAGCAACTCATATGTCGGAGCCTACGAGCAGTACGTC. This codes for CASNSYVGAYEQYV.

This clonotype was counted many times. V and J are TRBV12-3 or TRBV12-4 and TRBJ2-2; 8 bases are shared with TRBD1. This CDR3 spans 15 amino acids. V gave up 6 bases and J gave up 1 base; unmatched junction bases: 4. Here the CDR3 DNA reads TGTGCCAGCAGAGGACAGGGTGAGAACACCGGGGAGCTGTTTTTT. Translating gives CASRGQGENTGELFF.

This clonotype was observed at least ten times. The V and J genes are TRBV12-3 or TRBV12-4 and TRBJ2-7; D gene uncertain. The CDR3 loop spans 16 amino acids. Trimming left V 5 bases short and J 5 bases short, with 22 bases between. CDR3 DNA: TGTGCCAGCAGTCCCTCGACTGCCGTGAGATCCAACGAGCAGTACTTC. As protein: CASSPSTAVRSNEQYF.

This clonotype has ten or more counts. The chain has TRBV25-1 and TRBJ2-1; TRBD2 matches at 12 bases. Germline V gives CDR1 MGHDK, CDR2 SYGVNS. The CDR3 sequence is 15 residues long. With V trimmed by 4 bases and J by 6 bases, 4 bases remained unmatched. The CDR3 is CASSGVLAGGNEQFF. CDR3 nucleotides: TGTGCCAGCAGTGGGGTACTAGCGGGAGGCAATGAGCAGTTCTTC.

This clonotype was recorded many times. V usage is TRBV12-3 or TRBV12-4 and J usage is TRBJ1-1; 7 nucleotides align to TRBD1. Trimming took 5 bases from V and 7 from J; bases not matched to a gene: 10. The CDR3 loop spans 14 amino acids. The CDR3 is CASSAPQGLGEAFF. The CDR3 nucleotides read TGTGCCAGCAGTGCCCCACAGGGGCTGGGTGAAGCTTTCTTT.